This record looks at one T cell receptor (beta chain) sequence and its context. The antigen is not known. The data were obtained in a study of post-analysis software for immune sequencing data. Turning to the study itself: Several disease courses (relapsing-remitting, secondary progressive and progressive-relapsing) of multiple sclerosis were included.

CDR3 size: 18 residues. The germline gives CDR1 MNHEY, CDR2 SMNVEV (reference sequence). The ends lost 2 bases at V and 4 bases at J; junction bases unmatched: 11. Overall study results and limits: The F measure placed samples prepared in the same batch into strongly shared clusters. Patients showed TRBV5-6, TRBV5-1 and TRBV20-1 among a handful of TRBV segments more frequent than in controls. Controls showed significantly higher normalized Chao1 diversity than did multiple sclerosis patients.

TCR beta libraries were prepared from cDNA with unique molecular identifiers. Input of roughly 0.9 to 11 million T cells yielded a few hundred thousand cDNA molecules. TCRdb re-derived calls from the PCR reads in MiXCR, one entry per CDR3 protein. The repertoire holds about 800,000 distinct CDR3 sequences, with 25% to 30% as singletons. This sequence originates from a girl between 10 and 17 years old with multiple sclerosis. J is TRBJ2-6 and V is TRBV27; 7 bases agree with TRBD1. Sample: blood. DNA of the CDR3: TGTGCCAGCAGTTTAGGGGACCCGACAGGGCCCGGGGCCAACGTCCTGACTTTC. Protein: CASSLGDPTGPGANVLTF.